What follows are 7 T cell receptor beta chains derived from one specimen sequenced in a study of CD8 T cells in ankylosing spondylitis (dated by TCRdb to about 2017). Libraries came from 5' RACE. TCRdb records Illumina HiSeq 2500 as the sequencer. TCRdb itself trimmed the public reads at Q25 with fastp, ran MiXCR and retained productive beta chains. CDR3 protein duplicates are merged, each entry listing the most common genes and DNA. The sample contains around 300,000 distinct CDR3 sequences, 9.5% to 13% of them found a single time. The ten most abundant clones make up 9.1% of the sample. The specimen was blood, either unsorted or a sorted T cell fraction (not recorded which). These receptors were obtained from a female donor with ankylosing spondylitis or in good health (not recorded which).

This clonotype was recorded at least ten times. The V gene is TRBV27, the J gene TRBJ1-5; 8 bases are shared with TRBD1. The trim removed 5 bases at V and 3 bases at J, leaving 3 bases unmatched. The V gene's germline CDR1 is MNHEY and CDR2 SMNVEV (reference sequence). The CDR3 extends over 14 amino acids. The CDR3 DNA follows: TGTGCCAGCAGTGAGGGACAGGTCAATCAGCCCCAGCATTTT. Protein: CASSEGQVNQPQHF.

CDR3 in amino acids: CASSLTLAVAYEQYF. In DNA, the CDR3 is TGTGCCAGCAGCTTGACTCTAGCGGTCGCCTACGAGCAGTACTTC. The genes are TRBV5-5 and TRBJ2-7; 7 bases match TRBD2. This CDR3 region has 15 residues. J lost 2 bases, V lost 1 base, and 6 bases had no gene match. Per germline, CDR1 SGHKS and CDR2 YYEKEE (reference sequence). Using reference TRBV5-5 and TRBJ2-7 for the parts outside the CDR3, the full variable domain is DAGVTQSPTHLIKTRGQQVTLRCSPISGHKSVSWYQQVLGQGPQFIFQYYEKEERGRGNFPDRFSARQFPNYSSELNVNALLLGDSALYLCASSLTLAVAYEQYFGPGTRLTVT.

In its sample, this clonotype was seen many times. The chain uses TRBV5-1 and TRBJ1-2; D gene uncertain. The V end was cut by 0 bases, the J end by 3 bases, with 15 bases between. The CDR3 is made up of 16 amino acids. Germline values: CDR1 SGHRS, CDR2 YFSETQ. The CDR3 nucleotides read TGCGCCAGCAGCTTGGCCAGCCAGGCTACATACTATGGCTACACCTTC. This sequence encodes CASSLASQATYYGYTF.

At least ten counts were recorded for this clonotype. The rearrangement joins TRBV6-1 to TRBJ1-5; no definite D call. The germline V and J ends were trimmed by 3 bases and 6 bases, with 12 bases remaining between them. This CDR3 region has 14 residues. Germline CDR1 MNHNS, CDR2 SASEGT. The CDR3 DNA reads TGTGCCAGCAGTGACGGTCGCCGGGTTCAGCCCCAGCATTTT. Residues: CASSDGRRVQPQHF.

This clonotype was picked up a small number of times. V gene TRBV7-2 combines with J gene TRBJ2-7; tentatively, D is TRBD2 (5 bases). Looked up from germline, CDR1 is SGHTA and CDR2 is FQGNSA. V was clipped by 8 bases and J by 4 bases, with 21 bases between them. The CDR3 consists of 15 residues. The CDR3 spells CASARLRELAYEQYF. The CDR3 DNA sequence: TGTGCCAGCGCGAGACTGAGGGAATTGGCGTACGAGCAGTACTTC.

This clonotype has just a few counts. The V gene is TRBV18, the J gene TRBJ2-3; 7 bases match TRBD1. Per germline, CDR1 KGHSH and CDR2 LQKENI. The CDR3 sequence is 20 residues long. V shed 6 bases, J shed 5 bases, and the junction held 26 bases outside the gene matches. In DNA form, the CDR3 reads TGTGCCAGCTCTAAACTCGACAGGGACGGCACAGGACCATCAGGAGATACGCAGTATTTT. This encodes CASSKLDRDGTGPSGDTQYF.

This clonotype has ten or more counts. The V gene is TRBV5-1, the J gene TRBJ1-1; TRBD1 aligns across 7 bases. The V segment lost 1 base and the J segment 4 bases; nucleotides outside the gene matches: 4. Germline V CDR1 and CDR2: SGHRS, YFSETQ. The CDR3 is 14 residues long. The CDR3 here is CASSLNQGGTEAFF. In nucleotides, the CDR3 is TGCGCCAGCAGCTTGAATCAGGGGGGCACTGAAGCTTTCTTT.